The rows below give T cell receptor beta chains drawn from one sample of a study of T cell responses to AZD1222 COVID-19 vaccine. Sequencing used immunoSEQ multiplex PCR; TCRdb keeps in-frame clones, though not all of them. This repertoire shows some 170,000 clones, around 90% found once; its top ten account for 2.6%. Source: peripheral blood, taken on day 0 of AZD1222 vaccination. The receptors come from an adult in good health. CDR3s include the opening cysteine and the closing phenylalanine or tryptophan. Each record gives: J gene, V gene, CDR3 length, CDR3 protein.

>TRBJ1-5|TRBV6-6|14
CASNRDNLGQPQHF
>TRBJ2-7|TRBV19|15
CASSAPGQGTYEQYF
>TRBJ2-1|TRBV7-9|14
CASSLAGHYNEQFF
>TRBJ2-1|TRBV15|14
CATSLAGSNNEQFF
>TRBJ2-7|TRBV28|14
CASSVQGVGYEQYF
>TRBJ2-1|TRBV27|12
CASSRQGTEQFF
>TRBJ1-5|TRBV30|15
CAWSRETGGNQPQHF
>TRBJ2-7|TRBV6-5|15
CASSFLQRSSYEQYF
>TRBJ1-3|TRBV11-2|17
CASSLGLPSGLGNTIYF
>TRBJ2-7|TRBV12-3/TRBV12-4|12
CASSLAGGEQYF
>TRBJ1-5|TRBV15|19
CATSRGFMEGSGRNQPQHF
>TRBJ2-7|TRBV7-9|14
CASSLETGGHVQYF
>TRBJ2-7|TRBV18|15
CASSPPERVSYEQYF
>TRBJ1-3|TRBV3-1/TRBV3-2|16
CASSSRSGVTGNTIYF
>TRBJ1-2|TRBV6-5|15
CASSIDWNPNYGYTF
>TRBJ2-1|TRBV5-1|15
CASSLSGSSYNEQFF
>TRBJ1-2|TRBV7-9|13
CASSLGESYGYTF
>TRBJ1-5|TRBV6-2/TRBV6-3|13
CASSSQGRQPQHF
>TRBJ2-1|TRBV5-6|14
CASREVGRSNEQFF
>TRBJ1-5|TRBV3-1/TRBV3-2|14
CASSQTLSNQPQHF
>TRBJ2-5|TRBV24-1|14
CATGAGRPQETQYF
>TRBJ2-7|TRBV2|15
CASRGPTSGSYEQYF
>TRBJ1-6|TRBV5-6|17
CASSSGYPSRLNSPLHF